These 16 T cell receptor beta chains share one sample of origin, sequenced in a study of T cell repertoires in cytomegalovirus infection. No cognate antigen is known for these TCRs. TCRdb used MiXCR to reprocess the reads, holding one entry per CDR3 protein. Of 450,000 to 600,000 distinct CDR3 sequences listed, about 42% are singletons. The source material was cultured PBMCs, sampled from culture after CMV antigen stimulation. The origin of the receptors is a human donor in good health (CMV status not recorded). Some clones in this sample may be carry-over from other donors' samples.

CDR3: CASSTYGTNTHEQYF. DNA for the CDR3: TGTGCCAGCAGCACATACGGGACAAATACCCACGAGCAGTACTTC. The rearrangement uses TRBV7-8 and TRBJ2-7, with D possibly being TRBD1 (6 bases). Trimming took 5 bases from V and 5 from J, leaving 19 bases between them. The germline V gene has CDR1 SGHVS and CDR2 FQNEAQ. The CDR3 sequence is 15 residues long.

This clonotype was observed a handful of times. The chain employs TRBV7-6 and TRBJ1-1; D is unresolved. V was shortened by 0 bases and J by 5 bases, with 10 bases between the two germline ends. There are 14 residues in the CDR3. Germline loops: CDR1 SGHVS, CDR2 FNYEAQ. DNA of the CDR3: TGTGCCAGCAGCTTAGCCAGCACCGGAACTGAAGCTTTCTTT. This sequence encodes CASSLASTGTEAFF.

The chain recombines TRBV6-1 with TRBJ2-7, with TRBD1 matching 9 bases. Losses at the gene ends were 4 bases for V and 5 bases for J; bases not matched to a gene: 6. The CDR3 length is 14 residues. CDR1 MNHNS and CDR2 SASEGT come from the germline V gene. The CDR3 nucleotides are TGTGCCAGCAGTGGGAGGACAGGGGCCGACGAGCAGTACTTC. This encodes CASSGRTGADEQYF.

This clonotype was found a few times. The chain couples TRBV7-2 to TRBJ1-3, with D tentatively TRBD1 (6 bases). V lost 0 bases to trimming and J lost 3 bases, with 15 bases between them. CDR3 length: 17 residues. In germline, CDR1 is SGHTA, CDR2 FQGNSA. This chain's CDR3 is CASSLAGTPSGGNTIYF. In DNA form, the CDR3 reads TGTGCCAGCAGCTTAGCGGGGACACCTTCCGGTGGAAACACCATATATTTT.

In this sample, this clonotype turned up a few times. The V call is TRBV20-1, the J call TRBJ2-5; 13 nucleotides align to TRBD2. The CDR3 is made up of 15 amino acids. V shed 6 bases and J 5 bases; nucleotides not matched to a gene: 9. Germline CDR1 DFQATT, CDR2 SNEGSKA (reference sequence). The CDR3 sequence is CSATGLAGVLETQYF. The CDR3 nucleotides read TGCAGTGCCACAGGACTAGCGGGAGTTTTGGAGACCCAGTACTTC.

The J gene is TRBJ1-5, the V gene TRBV28; D unresolved. In germline, CDR1 is MDHEN, CDR2 SYDVKM. V gave up 8 bases and J gave up 5 bases, with 7 bases separating them. The CDR3 runs 11 residues. The CDR3 region has the DNA TGTGCCAGCGGAGGCGATCAGCCCCAGCATTTT. Translation gives CASGGDQPQHF.

The sample holds a few counts of this clonotype. V usage is TRBV6-2 or TRBV6-3 and J usage is TRBJ2-7; tentative D call: TRBD1 (6 bases). The CDR3 is 11 amino acids. The germline V and J ends were trimmed by 4 bases and 6 bases, with 7 bases remaining between them. Germline values: CDR1 MNHEY, CDR2 SVGEGT. DNA of the CDR3: TGTGCCAGCAGTTCAGGGGTCGAGCAGTACTTC. This translates into CASSSGVEQYF.

This clonotype occurred a few times. The chain uses TRBV5-1 and TRBJ1-6, with D unclear. The CDR3 sequence is 15 residues long. Trimming left V 4 bases short and J 7 bases short, with 15 bases between. CDR1 is SGHRS and CDR2 is YFSETQ in the germline V gene. The chain's CDR3 is CASSLEGSWNSPLHF. The CDR3 DNA is TGCGCCAGCAGCCTGGAGGGCTCCTGGAATTCACCCCTCCACTTT.

J is TRBJ1-5 and V is TRBV27; D uncertain. From germline, CDR1 is MNHEY and CDR2 SMNVEV (reference sequence). CDR3 length: 13 amino acids. Trimming removed 4 bases from V and 9 bases from J, with 13 bases in between. CDR3 nucleotide sequence: TGTGCCAGCAGTTATGGTGTGGAGGCGCCCCAGCATTTT. It translates to CASSYGVEAPQHF.

Only a few counts were recorded for this clonotype. The chain carries TRBV5-1 and TRBJ1-5; 7 bases are a match to TRBD1. Germline-derived CDR1 and CDR2 are SGHRS and YFSETQ. The V segment lost 4 bases and the J segment 5 bases; nucleotides outside the gene matches: 9. This CDR3 region has 15 residues. CDR3 protein: CASSEGQSPYQPQHF. CDR3 bases: TGCGCCAGCAGCGAGGGACAGAGCCCCTATCAGCCCCAGCATTTT.

This chain joins TRBV19 and TRBJ2-1, with TRBD2 matching over 11 bases. CDR1 is LNHDA, CDR2 SQIVND, per germline (reference sequence). The CDR3 runs to 16 residues. V was clipped by 4 bases and J by 6 bases; unmatched bases: 8. CDR3 DNA: TGTGCCAGTAGTAACCCCGGGACTAGCGGAGCCAATGAGCAGTTCTTC. Residues: CASSNPGTSGANEQFF.

For this clonotype: One end of the junction does not line up with germline, which may come from a read error. V usage is TRBV5-1 and J usage is TRBJ1-1; tentative D call: TRBD1 (5 bases). Germline CDR1 SGHRS, CDR2 YFSETQ. CDR3 size: 13 residues. The CDR3 bases are TGTGCCAGCAGCTCGGTAGGGGACACTGAAGCTTTCTTT. This encodes CASSSVGDTEAFF. Variable domain in full (rest from reference TRBV5-1 and TRBJ1-1): KAGVTQTPRYLIKTRGQQVTLSCSPISGHRSVSWYQQTPGQGLQFLFEYFSETQRNKGNFPGRFSGRQFSNSRSEMNVSTLELGDSALYLCASSSVGDTEAFFGQGTRLTVV.

CDR3 region: CASSLQILNTEAFF. DNA of the CDR3: TGTGCCAGCAGCTTACAGATCTTGAACACTGAAGCTTTCTTT. The chain recombines TRBV7-2 with TRBJ1-1; D gene unclear. Per the germline V gene, CDR1 is SGHTA and CDR2 is FQGNSA. V was pared by 2 bases and J by 0 bases, with 7 bases between. This CDR3 region has 14 residues.

The chain joins TRBV7-9 to TRBJ2-1, with 10 bases that match TRBD2. V gave up 5 bases and J gave up 5 bases; unmatched junction bases: 9. The CDR3 runs to 16 residues. Germline CDR1 and CDR2: SEHNR and FQNEAQ (reference sequence). CDR3 sequence (DNA): TGTGCCAGCAGCCCCCCGCTAGCGGGAGTGAACAATGAGCAGTTCTTC. The encoded protein is CASSPPLAGVNNEQFF.

This rearrangement joins TRBV10-3 to TRBJ2-3; D is perhaps TRBD2 (6 bases). V was pared by 6 bases and J by 10 bases, with 14 bases between. The CDR3 is 12 residues long. Germline V gene lookup returns CDR1 ENHRY and CDR2 SYGVKD. The CDR3 reads CAIRGDSTAQYF. The CDR3 coding sequence is TGTGCCATCAGGGGGGACTCCACGGCGCAGTATTTT.

The V call is TRBV7-9, the J call TRBJ2-5; possibly TRBD1 or TRBD2 for D (6 bases each). The length of the CDR3 is 14 residues. The germline V and J ends were trimmed by 2 bases and 4 bases, with 11 bases remaining between them. Germline V lookup: CDR1 SEHNR, CDR2 FQNEAQ (reference sequence). The CDR3 sequence: CASSLRGARETQYF. The CDR3 DNA reads TGTGCCAGCAGCTTAAGGGGGGCAAGAGAGACCCAGTACTTC.